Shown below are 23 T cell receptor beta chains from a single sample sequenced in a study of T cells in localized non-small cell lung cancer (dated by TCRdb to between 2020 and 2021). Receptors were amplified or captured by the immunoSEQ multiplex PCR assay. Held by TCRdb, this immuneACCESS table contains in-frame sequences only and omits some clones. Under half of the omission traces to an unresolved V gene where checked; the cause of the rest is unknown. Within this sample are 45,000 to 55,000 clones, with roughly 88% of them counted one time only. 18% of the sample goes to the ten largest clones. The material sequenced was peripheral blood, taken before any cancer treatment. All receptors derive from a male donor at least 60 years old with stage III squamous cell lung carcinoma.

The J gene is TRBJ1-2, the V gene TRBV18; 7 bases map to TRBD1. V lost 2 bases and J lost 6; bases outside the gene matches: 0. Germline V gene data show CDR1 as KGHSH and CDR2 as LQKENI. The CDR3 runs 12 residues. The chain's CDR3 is CASSPTGDGYTF. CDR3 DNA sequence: TGTGCCAGCTCACCAACAGGGGATGGCTACACCTTC.

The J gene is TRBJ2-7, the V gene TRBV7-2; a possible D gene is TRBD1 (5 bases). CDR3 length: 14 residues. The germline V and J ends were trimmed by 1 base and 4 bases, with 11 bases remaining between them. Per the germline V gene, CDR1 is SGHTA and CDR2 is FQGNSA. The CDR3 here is CASSLGGEGYEQYF. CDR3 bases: TGTGCCAGCAGCTTAGGGGGCGAAGGGTACGAGCAGTACTTC.

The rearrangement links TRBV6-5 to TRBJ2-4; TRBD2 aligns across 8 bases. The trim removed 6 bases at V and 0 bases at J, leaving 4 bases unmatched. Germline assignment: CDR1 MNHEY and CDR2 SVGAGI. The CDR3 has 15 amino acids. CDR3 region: CASSPGGAAKNIQYF. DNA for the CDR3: TGTGCCAGCAGCCCCGGGGGGGCAGCCAAAAACATTCAGTACTTC.

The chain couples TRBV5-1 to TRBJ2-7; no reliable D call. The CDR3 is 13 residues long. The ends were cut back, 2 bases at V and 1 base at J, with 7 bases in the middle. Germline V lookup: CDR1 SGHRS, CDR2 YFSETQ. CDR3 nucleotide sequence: TGCGCCAGCAGCTTAGGTATGTCCTACGAGCAGTACTTC. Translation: CASSLGMSYEQYF.

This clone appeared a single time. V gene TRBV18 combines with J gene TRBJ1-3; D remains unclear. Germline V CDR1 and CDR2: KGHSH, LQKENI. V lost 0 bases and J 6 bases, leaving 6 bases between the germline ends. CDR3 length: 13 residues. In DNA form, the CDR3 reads TGTGCCAGCTCACCACCAGGTCCAAACACCATATATTTT. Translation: CASSPPGPNTIYF.

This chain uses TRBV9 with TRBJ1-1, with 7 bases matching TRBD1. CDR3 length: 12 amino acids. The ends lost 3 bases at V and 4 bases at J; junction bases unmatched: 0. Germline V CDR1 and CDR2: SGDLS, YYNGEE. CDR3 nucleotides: TGTGCCAGCAGCGGGACAGGCACTGAAGCTTTCTTT. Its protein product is CASSGTGTEAFF.

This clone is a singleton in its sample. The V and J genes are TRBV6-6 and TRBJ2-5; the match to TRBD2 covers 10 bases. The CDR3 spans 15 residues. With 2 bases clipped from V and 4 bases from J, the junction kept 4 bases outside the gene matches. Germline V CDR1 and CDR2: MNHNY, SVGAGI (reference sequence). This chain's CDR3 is CASSYISGRGETQYF. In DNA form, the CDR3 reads TGTGCCAGCAGTTACATAAGCGGGAGGGGAGAGACCCAGTACTTC.

As DNA, the CDR3 is TGTGCCAGCAGCGTCGCAAGGAACACTGAAGCTTTCTTT. Residues: CASSVARNTEAFF. The rearrangement joins TRBV9 to TRBJ1-1, with no clear D. CDR1 and CDR2 from the germline V gene are SGDLS and YYNGEE. This CDR3 has 13 residues. V lost 2 bases, J lost 1 base, and 6 bases lay in between. The entire variable domain, with the rest obtained from reference TRBV9 and TRBJ1-1, is as follows: DSGVTQTPKHLITATGQRVTLRCSPRSGDLSVYWYQQSLDQGLQFLIQYYNGEERAKGNILERFSAQQFPDLHSELNLSSLELGDSALYFCASSVARNTEAFFGQGTRLTVV.

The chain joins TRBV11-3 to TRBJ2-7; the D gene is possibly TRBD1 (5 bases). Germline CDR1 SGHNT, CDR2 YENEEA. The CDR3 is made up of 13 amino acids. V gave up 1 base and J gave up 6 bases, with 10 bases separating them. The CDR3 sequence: CASSLVPGSEQYF. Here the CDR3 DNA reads TGTGCCAGCAGCTTAGTACCAGGGTCCGAGCAGTACTTC. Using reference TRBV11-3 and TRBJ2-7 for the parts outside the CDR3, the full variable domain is EAGVVQSPRYKIIEKKQPVAFWCNPISGHNTLYWYLQNLGQGPELLIRYENEEAVDDSQLPKDRFSAERLKGVDSTLKIQPAELGDSAVYLCASSLVPGSEQYFGPGTRLTVT.

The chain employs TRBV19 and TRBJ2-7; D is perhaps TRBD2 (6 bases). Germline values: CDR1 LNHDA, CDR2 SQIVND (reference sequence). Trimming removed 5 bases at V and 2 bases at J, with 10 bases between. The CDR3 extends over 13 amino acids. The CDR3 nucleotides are TGTGCCAGTAGTCCCCGGGAGACCTACGAGCAGTACTTC. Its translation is CASSPRETYEQYF.

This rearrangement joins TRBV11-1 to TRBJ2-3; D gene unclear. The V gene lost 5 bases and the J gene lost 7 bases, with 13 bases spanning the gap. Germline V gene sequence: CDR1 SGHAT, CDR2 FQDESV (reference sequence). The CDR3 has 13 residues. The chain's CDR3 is CASSPTAWNTQYF. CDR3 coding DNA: TGTGCCAGCAGCCCCACCGCATGGAATACGCAGTATTTT.

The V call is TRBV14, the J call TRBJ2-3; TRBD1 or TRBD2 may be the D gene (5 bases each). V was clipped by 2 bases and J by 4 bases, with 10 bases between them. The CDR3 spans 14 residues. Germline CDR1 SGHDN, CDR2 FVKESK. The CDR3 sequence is CASSQYKGPDTQYF. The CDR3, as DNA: TGTGCCAGCAGCCAATATAAGGGACCAGATACGCAGTATTTT.

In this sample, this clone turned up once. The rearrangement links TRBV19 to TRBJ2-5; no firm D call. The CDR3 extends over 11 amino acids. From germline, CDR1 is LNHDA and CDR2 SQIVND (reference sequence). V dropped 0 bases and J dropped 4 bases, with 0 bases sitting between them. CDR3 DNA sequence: TGTGCCAGTAGTATAGAAGAGACCCAGTACTTC. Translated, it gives CASSIEETQYF. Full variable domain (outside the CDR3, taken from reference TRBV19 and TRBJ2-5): DGGITQSPKYLFRKEGQNVTLSCEQNLNHDAMYWYRQDPGQGLRLIYYSQIVNDFQKGDIAEGYSVSREKKESFPLTVTSAQKNPTAFYLCASSIEETQYFGPGTRLLVL.

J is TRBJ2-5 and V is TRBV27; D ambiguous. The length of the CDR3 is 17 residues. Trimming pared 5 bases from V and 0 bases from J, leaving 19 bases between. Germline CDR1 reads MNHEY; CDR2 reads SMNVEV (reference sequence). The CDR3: CASSTIARAHDQETQYF. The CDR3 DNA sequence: TGTGCCAGCAGTACTATAGCCCGGGCTCACGACCAAGAGACCCAGTACTTC.

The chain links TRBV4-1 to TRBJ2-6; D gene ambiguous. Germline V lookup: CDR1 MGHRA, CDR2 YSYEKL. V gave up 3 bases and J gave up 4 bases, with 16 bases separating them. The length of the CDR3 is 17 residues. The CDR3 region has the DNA TGCGCCAGCAGCCACGGACGGTCTGTGGGCGGGGCCAACGTCCTGACTTTC. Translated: CASSHGRSVGGANVLTF.

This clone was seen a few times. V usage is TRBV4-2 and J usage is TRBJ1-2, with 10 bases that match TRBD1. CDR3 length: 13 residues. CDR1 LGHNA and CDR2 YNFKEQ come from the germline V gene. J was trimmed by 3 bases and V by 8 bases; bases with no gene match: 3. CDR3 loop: CASGDRGDYGYTF. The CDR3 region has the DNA TGTGCCAGCGGGGACAGGGGTGACTATGGCTACACCTTC.

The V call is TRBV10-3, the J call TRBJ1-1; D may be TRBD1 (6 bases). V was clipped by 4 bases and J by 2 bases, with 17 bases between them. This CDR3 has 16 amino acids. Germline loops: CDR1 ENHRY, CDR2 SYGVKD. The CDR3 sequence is CAISGMAGGGNTEAFF. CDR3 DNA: TGTGCCATCAGTGGAATGGCCGGGGGCGGAAACACTGAAGCTTTCTTT.

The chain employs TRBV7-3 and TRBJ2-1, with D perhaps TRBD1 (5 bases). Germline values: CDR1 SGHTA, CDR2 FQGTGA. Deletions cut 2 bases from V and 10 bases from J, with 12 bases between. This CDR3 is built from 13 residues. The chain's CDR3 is CASSLGAWGEQFF. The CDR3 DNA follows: TGTGCCAGCAGCTTAGGAGCGTGGGGCGAGCAGTTCTTC. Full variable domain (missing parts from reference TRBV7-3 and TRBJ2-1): GAGVSQTPSNKVTEKGKYVELRCDPISGHTALYWYRQSLGQGPEFLIYFQGTGAADDSGLPNDRFFAVRPEGSVSTLKIQRTERGDSAVYLCASSLGAWGEQFFGPGTRLTVL.

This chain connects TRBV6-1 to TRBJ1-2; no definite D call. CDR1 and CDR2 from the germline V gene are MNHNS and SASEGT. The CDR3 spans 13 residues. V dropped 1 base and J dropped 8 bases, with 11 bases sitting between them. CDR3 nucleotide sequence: TGTGCCAGCAGTGAAGGTGGGCCGAGAGGCTACACCTTC. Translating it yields CASSEGGPRGYTF.

The DNA for the CDR3 is TGCGCCAGCAGCTTAGTGGACTCTGGAAACACCATATATTTT. Protein: CASSLVDSGNTIYF. The J gene is TRBJ1-3, the V gene TRBV5-1; D is unresolved. Trimming pared 2 bases from V and 0 bases from J, leaving 6 bases between. Germline lookup yields CDR1 SGHRS and CDR2 YFSETQ. The CDR3 spans 14 residues.

CDR3 DNA sequence: TGTGCCAGCAGCCTCCGGGACAAGAACACCGGGGAGCTGTTTTTT. Protein sequence: CASSLRDKNTGELFF. The chain employs TRBV7-9 and TRBJ2-2; TRBD1 might be the D (6 bases). V lost 5 bases, J lost 1 base, and 11 bases lay in between. In germline, CDR1 is SEHNR, CDR2 FQNEAQ (reference sequence). The CDR3 length is 15 residues.

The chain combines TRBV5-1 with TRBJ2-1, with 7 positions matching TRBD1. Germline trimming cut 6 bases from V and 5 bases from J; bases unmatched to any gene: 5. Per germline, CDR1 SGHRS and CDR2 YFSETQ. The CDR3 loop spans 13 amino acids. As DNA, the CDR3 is TGCGCCAGCATGGGACAGCTTCACAATGAGCAGTTCTTC. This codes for CASMGQLHNEQFF.

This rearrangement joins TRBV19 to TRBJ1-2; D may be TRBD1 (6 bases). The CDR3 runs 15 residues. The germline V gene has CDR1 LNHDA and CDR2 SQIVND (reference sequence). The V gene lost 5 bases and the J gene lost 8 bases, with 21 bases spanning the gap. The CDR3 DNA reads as TGTGCCAGTAGTCCCATCGTCGGAGGGGGAAGGGGCTACACCTTC. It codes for CASSPIVGGGRGYTF.